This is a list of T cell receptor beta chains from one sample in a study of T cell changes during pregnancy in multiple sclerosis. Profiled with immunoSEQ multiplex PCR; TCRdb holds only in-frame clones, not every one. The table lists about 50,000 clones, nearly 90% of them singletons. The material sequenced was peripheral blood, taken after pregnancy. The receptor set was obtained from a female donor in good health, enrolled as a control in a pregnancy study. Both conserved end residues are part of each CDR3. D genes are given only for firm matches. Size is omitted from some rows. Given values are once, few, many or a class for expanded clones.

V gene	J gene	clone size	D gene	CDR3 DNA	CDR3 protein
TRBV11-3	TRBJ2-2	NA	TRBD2	TGTGCCAGCAGCTCCAAGACTAAGCGGGGGCCCACCGGGGAGCTGTTTTTT	CASSSKTKRGPTGELFF
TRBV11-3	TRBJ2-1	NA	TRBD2	TGTGCCAGCAGCTTTCGAACGGGAGGTTACAATGAGCAGTTCTTC	CASSFRTGGYNEQFF
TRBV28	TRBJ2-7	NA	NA	TGTGCCAGCACCAGCTCCTACGAGCAGTACTTC	CASTSSYEQYF
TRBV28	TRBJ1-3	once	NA	TGTGCCCATACAGGGGGAAACACCATATATTTT	CAHTGGNTIYF
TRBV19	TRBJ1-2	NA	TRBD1	TGTGCCAGTAGGGGGGGGACAGGGCCATATGGCTACACCTTC	CASRGGTGPYGYTF
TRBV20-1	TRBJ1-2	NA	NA	TGCAGTGCGTACAGGGAAGGCTACACCTTC	CSAYREGYTF
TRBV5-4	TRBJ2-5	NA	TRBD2	TGTGCCAGCAGCATCGGGACTAGCGGGAGGGGTGAGACCCAGTACTTC	CASSIGTSGRGETQYF
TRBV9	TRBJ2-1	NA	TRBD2	TGTGCCAGCAGCGTATTAGCGGGGGGGCGAAATGAGCAGTTCTTC	CASSVLAGGRNEQFF
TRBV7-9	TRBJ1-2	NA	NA	TGTGCCAGCAGTCCCCCTGGGCGGGCCACTAACTATGGCTACACCTTC	CASSPPGRATNYGYTF
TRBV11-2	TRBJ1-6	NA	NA	TGTGCCAGCAGCTTAGTTGGTCAGGGGTATAATTCACCCCTCCACTTT	CASSLVGQGYNSPLHF
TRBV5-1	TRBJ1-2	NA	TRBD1	TGCGCCAGCAGCGGGGACAGGGGCCACACCTTC	CASSGDRGHTF
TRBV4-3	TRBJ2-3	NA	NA	TGCGCCAGCAGCCAAGAAGGGAGCCCCGGGGATACGCAGTATTTT	CASSQEGSPGDTQYF
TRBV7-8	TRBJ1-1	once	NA	TGTGCCAGCAGCCCGCGCGGCCGGTGGGACACTGAAGCTTTCTTT	CASSPRGRWDTEAFF
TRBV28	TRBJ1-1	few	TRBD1	TGTGCCAGCAGTAGCCGGGACAGGGGAGACCTGAACACTGAAGCTTTCTTT	CASSSRDRGDLNTEAFF
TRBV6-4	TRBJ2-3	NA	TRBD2	TGTGCCACCCCCGAGGGAGGGACCACAGATACGCAGTATTTT	CATPEGGTTDTQYF
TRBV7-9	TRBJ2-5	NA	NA	TGTGCCAGCAGCTTAGCGCAACGGGAGACCCAGTACTTC	CASSLAQRETQYF
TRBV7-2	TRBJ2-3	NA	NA	TGTGCCAGCAGCTTGGTTGGTAGCGTAGGGTGGAGAGATACGCAGTATTTT	CASSLVGSVGWRDTQYF
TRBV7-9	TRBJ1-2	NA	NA	TGTGCCAGCAGCCCACCGGGGGGGTCCTATGGCTACACCTTC	CASSPPGGSYGYTF
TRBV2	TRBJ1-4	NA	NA	TGTGCCAGCAGTGCTACAGGTACAACTAATGAAAAACTGTTTTTT	CASSATGTTNEKLFF
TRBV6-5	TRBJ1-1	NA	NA	TGTGCCAGCAGACTTGACACGGGGGGCACTGAAGCTTTCTTT	CASRLDTGGTEAFF
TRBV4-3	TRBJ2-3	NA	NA	TGCGCCAGCAGCCAAGATCTGGGGGGAGATACGCAGTATTTT	CASSQDLGGDTQYF
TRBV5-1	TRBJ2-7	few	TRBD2	TGCGCCAGCAGCTTGAGGTCTAGCGGAGGGTTCTACGAGCAGTACTTC	CASSLRSSGGFYEQYF
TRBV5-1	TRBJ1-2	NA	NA	TGCGCCAGCAGCCTAACTTCCGGGACAAATCGTGGCTATGGCTACACCTTC	CASSLTSGTNRGYGYTF
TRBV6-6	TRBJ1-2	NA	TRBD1	TGTGCCAGCAGCCCGGGACAGCAGATAGCTAACTATGGCTACACCTTC	CASSPGQQIANYGYTF
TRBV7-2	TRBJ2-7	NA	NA	TGTGCCAGCAGCTTTGATGGTTCTAGCTCCTACGAGCAGTACTTC	CASSFDGSSSYEQYF
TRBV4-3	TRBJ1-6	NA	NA	TGCGCCAGCAGCCAAGAGCGGCTCTTGAATTCACCCCTCCACTTT	CASSQERLLNSPLHF
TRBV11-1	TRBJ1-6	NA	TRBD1	TGTGCCAGCAGTTATGGACAGGGTCGAAATTCACCCCTCCACTTT	CASSYGQGRNSPLHF
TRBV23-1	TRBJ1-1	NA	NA	TGCGCCAGCAGTCAATCCCAGGGGCCGATTCGCCTCAATACTGAAGCTTTCTTT	CASSQSQGPIRLNTEAFF
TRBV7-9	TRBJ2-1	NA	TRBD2	TGTGCCAGCAGCGACCCGGCGGGTAGCGGGATATCCTACAATGAGCAGTTCTTC	CASSDPAGSGISYNEQFF
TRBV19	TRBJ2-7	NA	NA	TGTGCCAGTAGTATTAACTCCGGCTACGAGCAGTACTTC	CASSINSGYEQYF
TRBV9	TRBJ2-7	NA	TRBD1	TGTGCCAGCAGCGCGTCGGGACAGTGGTCCTACGAGCAGTACTTC	CASSASGQWSYEQYF
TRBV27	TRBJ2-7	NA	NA	TGTGCCAGCAGCCAGGGGAGAGAGCAGTACTTC	CASSQGREQYF
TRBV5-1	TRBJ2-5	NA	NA	TGCGCCAGCAGCTTGGCCGGGGTCCGAGAAGAGACCCAGTACTTC	CASSLAGVREETQYF
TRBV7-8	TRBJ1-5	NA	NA	TGTGCCAGCAGCTTAGGAGGGTGGGATCAGCCCCAGCATTTT	CASSLGGWDQPQHF